This is a list of T cell receptor beta chains from one sample in a study of beta chain features in type 1 diabetes. Sequenced by immunoSEQ multiplex PCR; TCRdb stores in-frame clones only, minus some. The sample lists about 700,000 clones, 13% occurring once. Sample: naive CD4+ T cells from blood. The receptors come from a man aged 18 to 35 with type 1 diabetes. Both conserved end residues are part of each CDR3. The order of the fields is J gene, D gene, clone size, V gene, CDR3 DNA, CDR3 protein. The D gene is left open where the match is weak. The size field is filled for only some rows; it gives once, few, many or a size class.

J: TRBJ2-7
D: TRBD1
size: few
V: TRBV9
DNA: TGTGCCAGCAGCGCCGGACAGGGCGGGCTCTACGAGCAGTACTTC
CDR3: CASSAGQGGLYEQYF

J: TRBJ2-1
D: TRBD1
size: NA
V: TRBV6-1
DNA: TGTGCCAGCAGTGAGACCGGGACAGGGCAGTTCTTC
CDR3: CASSETGTGQFF

J: TRBJ1-6
D: TRBD1
size: NA
V: TRBV10-2
DNA: TGCGCCAGCACTCAACCCGACAGGGGCGACCTTGGTTCACCCCTCCACTTT
CDR3: CASTQPDRGDLGSPLHF

J: TRBJ1-1
D: TRBD1
size: NA
V: TRBV27
DNA: TGTGCCAGCAGCCCCGGGACAGGGATGAACACTGAAGCTTTCTTT
CDR3: CASSPGTGMNTEAFF

J: TRBJ2-3
D: NA
size: NA
V: TRBV6-1
DNA: TGTGCCAGCAGGGACATGGATACGCAGTATTTT
CDR3: CASRDMDTQYF

J: TRBJ2-2
D: NA
size: NA
V: TRBV5-6
DNA: TGTGCCAGCAGCTCCTGGACCGGGGAGCTGTTTTTT
CDR3: CASSSWTGELFF

J: TRBJ2-7
D: TRBD1
size: few
V: TRBV10-3
DNA: TGTGCCATCAGCGACAGGGGCTACGAGCAGTACTTC
CDR3: CAISDRGYEQYF

J: TRBJ1-6
D: NA
size: few
V: TRBV4-1
DNA: TGCGCCAGCAGCCAGGGCAAGACAGTCTCTACGCCCCTCCACTTT
CDR3: CASSQGKTVSTPLHF

J: TRBJ1-2
D: NA
size: NA
V: TRBV23-1
DNA: TGCGCCAGCAGTCAATCCGGGACAAGCGAAAATGGCTACACCTTC
CDR3: CASSQSGTSENGYTF

J: TRBJ1-4
D: NA
size: few
V: TRBV7-2
DNA: TGTGCCAGCAGCCGGCCCAAAGGCGGAGAAAAACTGTTTTTT
CDR3: CASSRPKGGEKLFF

J: TRBJ2-3
D: NA
size: few
V: TRBV6-5
DNA: TGTGCCAGCAGCCCCGGGGACACTGGCACAGATACGCAGTATTTT
CDR3: CASSPGDTGTDTQYF

J: TRBJ2-1
D: NA
size: few
V: TRBV5-1
DNA: TGCGCCAGCAGCTTTTTTGATCCGGGGGCCTCCTACAATGAGCAGTTCTTC
CDR3: CASSFFDPGASYNEQFF

J: TRBJ2-3
D: TRBD2
size: few
V: TRBV28
DNA: TGTGCCAGCAGCCCCACTAGCGGGGCATGGGATACGCAGTATTTT
CDR3: CASSPTSGAWDTQYF

J: TRBJ2-3
D: NA
size: few
V: TRBV9
DNA: TGTGCCAGCACCTCCGCCCGCGGCACAGATACGCAGTATTTT
CDR3: CASTSARGTDTQYF

J: TRBJ1-1
D: NA
size: NA
V: TRBV6-5
DNA: TGTGCCAGCAGTTACCGGGGAGCCCCCTTGAACACTGAAGCTTTCTTT
CDR3: CASSYRGAPLNTEAFF

J: TRBJ2-5
D: NA
size: few
V: TRBV4-2
DNA: TGTGCCAGCCCAGGGGCTAGGGAGACCCAGTACTTC
CDR3: CASPGARETQYF

J: TRBJ2-3
D: TRBD1
size: few
V: TRBV10-3
DNA: TGTGCCATCAGCCAATTCCGGGACAGGGCATATAACACAGATACGCAGTATTTT
CDR3: CAISQFRDRAYNTDTQYF

J: TRBJ1-4
D: NA
size: NA
V: TRBV29-1
DNA: TGCAGCGTTGTTGAGTCCTCTAATGAAAAACTGTTTTTT
CDR3: CSVVESSNEKLFF

J: TRBJ2-1
D: NA
size: few
V: TRBV5-6
DNA: TGTGCCAGCAGCTTGCGACTCAAAAGAGGCAATGAGCAGTTCTTC
CDR3: CASSLRLKRGNEQFF

J: TRBJ2-7
D: NA
size: once
V: TRBV10-3
DNA: TGTGCCATCAGTCCGGGAAACCACGGCGGCGAGCAGTACTTC
CDR3: CAISPGNHGGEQYF

J: TRBJ2-5
D: NA
size: NA
V: TRBV30
DNA: TGTGCCTGGACGACAGGCGGTCAAGAGACCCAGTACTTC
CDR3: CAWTTGGQETQYF

J: TRBJ1-6
D: NA
size: few
V: TRBV7-2
DNA: TGTGCCAGCAGCTTAGGGTTGGATAATTCACCCCTCCACTTT
CDR3: CASSLGLDNSPLHF

J: TRBJ2-2
D: NA
size: once
V: TRBV5-1
DNA: TGCGCCAGCAGCCCCCAAGTGGAGCGCACCGGGGAGCTGTTTTTT
CDR3: CASSPQVERTGELFF

J: TRBJ1-1
D: TRBD1
size: few
V: TRBV19
DNA: TGTGCCAGTAGTGGGACAGGGGCCATGAACACTGAAGCTTTCTTT
CDR3: CASSGTGAMNTEAFF

J: TRBJ1-2
D: NA
size: NA
V: TRBV28
DNA: TGTGCCAGCCCTGGTCGCTACACCTTC
CDR3: CASPGRYTF

J: TRBJ1-1
D: NA
size: NA
V: TRBV19
DNA: TGTGCCAGTAGTATCCCGGCGGTGAACACTGAAGCTTTCTTT
CDR3: CASSIPAVNTEAFF

J: TRBJ2-2
D: NA
size: NA
V: TRBV11-3
DNA: TGTGCCAGCAGCTCCCCCGACCTTGGAAGGACCGGGGAGCTGTTTTTT
CDR3: CASSSPDLGRTGELFF